This TCR beta chain was profiled in a study of human T cells and chemical hapten exposure. Study-wide findings and caveats: No alteration of TCRs above 1 in 1000 frequency was seen with DPC sensitization. A positive correlation with patch test score was shown by PT1 expanded TCR counts.

In the library, unique molecular identifiers were attached to individual cDNA molecules. TCRdb analysed the RACE reads with MiXCR anew, one entry per CDR3 protein. The sample carries tens of thousands of distinct CDR3 sequences, 7.5% to 10% recorded once. The length of the CDR3 is 15 residues. Germline CDR1 LNHDA, CDR2 SQIVND (reference sequence). The trim removed 6 bases at V and 0 bases at J, leaving 7 bases unmatched. This clonotype came up a few times. What it recognizes is unknown. Time point indicated: patch test 1, 2 weeks after DPC sensitization. The treatment: therapeutic diphenylcyclopropenone sensitization with weekly scalp DPC.

The TCR sequence derives from a woman in her 40s with alopecia areata. Some clones in this sample may be carry-over from other donors' samples. The V call is TRBV19, the J call TRBJ2-7; 8 bases are a match to TRBD1. The sample was whole blood, taken in connection with sensitization to the hapten diphenylcyclopropenone (DPC). CDR3 nucleotide sequence: TGTGCCAGTAGCGGGGGACAGGCTAGCTCCTACGAGCAGTACTTC. It translates to CASSGGQASSYEQYF.